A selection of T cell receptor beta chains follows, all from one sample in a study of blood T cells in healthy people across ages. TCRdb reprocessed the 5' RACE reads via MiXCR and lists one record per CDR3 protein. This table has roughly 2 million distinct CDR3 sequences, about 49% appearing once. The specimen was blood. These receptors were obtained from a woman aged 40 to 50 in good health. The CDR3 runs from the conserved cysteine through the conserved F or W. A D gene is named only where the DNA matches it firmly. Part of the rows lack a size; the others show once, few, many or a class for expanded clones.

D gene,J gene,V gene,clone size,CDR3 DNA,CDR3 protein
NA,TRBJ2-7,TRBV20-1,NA,TGCAGTGCTCACTCGTCCGAGGGGGGAGGGTCCTACGAGCAGTACTTC,CSAHSSEGGGSYEQYF
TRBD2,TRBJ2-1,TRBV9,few,TGTGCCAGCAGCGCTCGACTAGCGGGGGACTACAATGAGCAGTTCTTC,CASSARLAGDYNEQFF
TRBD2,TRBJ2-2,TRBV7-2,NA,TGTGCCAGCAGCTCTACTAGCGGGGGGGCCGGGGAGCTGTTTTTT,CASSSTSGGAGELFF
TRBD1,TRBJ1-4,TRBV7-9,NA,TGTGCCAGCAGCTCCAGGGGGCGTCCCCCTTTTAATGAAAAACTGTTTTTT,CASSSRGRPPFNEKLFF
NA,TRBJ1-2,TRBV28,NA,TGTGCCAGCAGTTTAGTCGGATACTATGGCTACACCTTC,CASSLVGYYGYTF
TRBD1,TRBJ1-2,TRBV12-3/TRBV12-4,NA,TGTGCCAGCAGACACCGAACAGGGGGCTATGGCTACACCTTC,CASRHRTGGYGYTF
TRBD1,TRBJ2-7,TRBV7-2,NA,TGTGCAACCAGCCTCACTACCGGGACAGGGGGGTACGAGCAGTACTTC,CATSLTTGTGGYEQYF
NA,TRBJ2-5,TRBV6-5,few,TGTGCCAGCGGTGATCCTAGCGACCCGGGAGAGACCCAGTACTTC,CASGDPSDPGETQYF
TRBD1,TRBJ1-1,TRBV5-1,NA,TGCGCCAGCAGCCCCGGGACAGGGGGAGGTCGTGAAGCTTTCTTT,CASSPGTGGGREAFF
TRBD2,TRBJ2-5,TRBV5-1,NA,TGCGCCAGCAGCACGAGCGGGGGGATGGTACAAGAGACCCAGTACTTC,CASSTSGGMVQETQYF
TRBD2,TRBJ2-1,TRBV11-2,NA,TGTGCCAGCAGCCAACCTCGGACTAGCGGGGGGCTAAAGGGCAATGAGCAGTTCTTC,CASSQPRTSGGLKGNEQFF